These 27 T cell receptor beta chains originate from one sample sequenced in a study of TIL therapy for anti-PD-1-resistant metastatic lung cancer. Stated time point: pre-treatment sample, taken before nivolumab and TIL therapy. Sequencing used immunoSEQ v3. The data were produced by immunoSEQ multiplex PCR, yet TCRdb's version contains in-frame clones alone and is incomplete. This table holds 45,000 to 75,000 clones, roughly 66% found once. The sequencing here drew on blood, taken at baseline. These receptors were obtained from a person aged 25 to 80 with non-small cell lung cancer.

The chain uses TRBV25-1 and TRBJ1-2, with TRBD1 matching over 8 bases. V shed 3 bases and J 2 bases; nucleotides not matched to a gene: 11. The CDR3 is made up of 17 amino acids. Germline CDR1 reads MGHDK; CDR2 reads SYGVNS. DNA for the CDR3: TGTGCCAGCAGTGATAAGCCAATCGGACAGGGCAACTATGGCTACACCTTC. It yields the protein CASSDKPIGQGNYGYTF.

The chain combines TRBV5-1 with TRBJ1-1; the D is unclear. CDR1 is SGHRS, CDR2 YFSETQ, per germline. This CDR3 region has 15 residues. Trimming cost V 0 bases and J 4 bases, with 13 bases left between them. The CDR3 region is CASSLDPGQTTEAFF. DNA of the CDR3: TGCGCCAGCAGCTTGGATCCGGGTCAGACCACTGAAGCTTTCTTT. Combining the CDR3 with reference TRBV5-1 and TRBJ1-1 gives the whole variable domain KAGVTQTPRYLIKTRGQQVTLSCSPISGHRSVSWYQQTPGQGLQFLFEYFSETQRNKGNFPGRFSGRQFSNSRSEMNVSTLELGDSALYLCASSLDPGQTTEAFFGQGTRLTVV.

This sequence joins TRBV15 and TRBJ2-1, with 11 positions matching TRBD2. Trimming cost V 1 base and J 8 bases; bases outside gene matches: 7. The germline V gene has CDR1 LNHNV and CDR2 YYDKDF (reference sequence). This CDR3 is 16 amino acids long. CDR3 in DNA: TGTGCCACCAGCAGAGCCCTACTAGCGGGAGTGGATGAGCAGTTCTTC. Protein sequence: CATSRALLAGVDEQFF.

The chain recombines TRBV11-2 with TRBJ2-1; 7 bases align to TRBD1. The CDR3 has 12 residues. The J segment lost 10 bases and the V segment lost 1 base, leaving 1 base of the junction unmatched. Germline assignment: CDR1 SGHAT and CDR2 FQNNGV. Written as DNA, the CDR3 is TGTGCCAGCAGCTTAGCCAGGGGGGAGCAGTTCTTC. Translated: CASSLARGEQFF.

The chain links TRBV28 to TRBJ1-1; D remains ambiguous. V was pared by 7 bases and J by 0 bases, with 21 bases between. This CDR3 has 17 amino acids. Germline V gene data show CDR1 as MDHEN and CDR2 as SYDVKM. The CDR3: CASTPPGYPELNTEAFF. For the CDR3, the DNA is TGTGCCAGCACACCTCCGGGATACCCTGAATTGAACACTGAAGCTTTCTTT.

CDR3 protein: CASSALQGVYNEQFF. The CDR3 DNA is TGTGCCAGCAGTGCTTTACAGGGGGTTTACAATGAGCAGTTCTTC. The chain carries TRBV6-1 and TRBJ2-1; 8 bases line up with TRBD1. The V and J ends lost 4 bases and 4 bases, in that order; junction bases with no gene match: 6. The CDR3 is 15 residues long. Looked up from germline, CDR1 is MNHNS and CDR2 is SASEGT.

This chain connects TRBV11-2 to TRBJ1-3, with TRBD1 as a possible D gene (5 bases). The CDR3 length is 15 residues. CDR1 and CDR2 from the germline V gene are SGHAT and FQNNGV. Trimming removed 6 bases at V and 0 bases at J, with 12 bases between. The CDR3 loop reads CASRVDGGSGNTIYF. DNA for the CDR3: TGTGCCAGCAGAGTAGATGGGGGCTCTGGAAACACCATATATTTT. The whole variable domain, remainder taken from reference TRBV11-2 and TRBJ1-3, is EAGVAQSPRYKIIEKRQSVAFWCNPISGHATLYWYQQILGQGPKLLIQFQNNGVVDDSQLPKDRFSAERLKGVDSTLKIQPAKLEDSAVYLCASRVDGGSGNTIYFGEGSWLTVV.

This chain links TRBV10-3 with TRBJ1-1; D gene uncertain. The germline CDR1 and CDR2 sequences are ENHRY and SYGVKD. Trimming shortened V by 11 bases and J by 1 base, and 14 bases separated the two germline ends. The CDR3 covers 13 residues. For the CDR3, the DNA is TGTGCCGCGTCCGGTGACACGAACACTGAAGCTTTCTTT. It encodes CAASGDTNTEAFF.

This rearrangement joins TRBV11-2 to TRBJ2-7; possibly TRBD2 for D (6 bases). Trimming shortened V by 4 bases and J by 4 bases, and 11 bases separated the two germline ends. Germline CDR1 reads SGHAT; CDR2 reads FQNNGV. This CDR3 has 13 residues. CDR3: CASSYGTPYEQYF. The CDR3 region has the DNA TGTGCCAGCAGCTACGGGACTCCTTACGAGCAGTACTTC.

The DNA of the CDR3 is TGTGCCAGCAGCTTACTACTAGCGGGAGGGCCTGGCAATGAGCAGTTCTTC. Translation gives CASSLLLAGGPGNEQFF. The V and J genes are TRBV11-1 and TRBJ2-1; 13 positions agree with TRBD2. Germline V gene sequence: CDR1 SGHAT, CDR2 FQDESV (reference sequence). This CDR3 spans 17 amino acids. The junction had 7 bases not matched to a gene; V was cut back by 2 bases and J by 6 bases.

The chain uses TRBV19 and TRBJ1-1; perhaps TRBD1 as D (5 bases). The germline V gene has CDR1 LNHDA and CDR2 SQIVND (reference sequence). V was pared by 5 bases and J by 4 bases, with 14 bases between. CDR3 length equals 14 residues. CDR3 residues: CASSARDGGTEAFF. The CDR3 DNA sequence: TGTGCCAGTAGTGCCCGGGACGGTGGCACTGAAGCTTTCTTT.

J is TRBJ2-7 and V is TRBV7-2; 8 bases agree with TRBD1. V lost 6 bases to trimming and J lost 6 bases; unmatched junction nucleotides: 7. Germline V gives CDR1 SGHTA, CDR2 FQGNSA. CDR3 size: 13 residues. CDR3 sequence: CASRATTGGEQYF. DNA of the CDR3: TGTGCCAGCAGGGCGACTACAGGGGGCGAGCAGTACTTC.

The rearrangement links TRBV13 to TRBJ2-7; perhaps D is TRBD1 or TRBD2 (5 bases each). Germline CDR1 PRHDT, CDR2 FYEKMQ (reference sequence). The CDR3 has 15 residues. V was cut by 5 bases and J by 2 bases, with 16 bases left in between. DNA for the CDR3: TGTGCCAGCAGCCTCACCGGGACGGCTCCCTACGAGCAGTACTTC. Translated, it gives CASSLTGTAPYEQYF.

V gene TRBV6-5 combines with J gene TRBJ1-1; 10 bases fit TRBD1. The CDR3 has 14 amino acids. Germline V gives CDR1 MNHEY, CDR2 SVGAGI. The ends lost 1 base at V and 4 bases at J; junction bases unmatched: 0. The chain's CDR3 is CASSYWTGGTEAFF. The CDR3 nucleotides read TGTGCCAGCAGTTACTGGACAGGGGGCACTGAAGCTTTCTTT.

The rearrangement joins TRBV28 to TRBJ2-1; D not resolved. This CDR3 comprises 13 residues. CDR1 MDHEN and CDR2 SYDVKM come from the germline V gene. Trimming took 3 bases from V and 2 from J, leaving 5 bases between them. The CDR3 nucleotides are TGTGCCAGCAGTTTTGTGACCTACAATGAGCAGTTCTTC. Residues: CASSFVTYNEQFF.

This clone appeared a single time. V is TRBV6-5 and J is TRBJ2-3; D possibly corresponds to TRBD1 (6 bases). Germline CDR1 is MNHEY and CDR2 is SVGAGI. The V gene lost 6 bases and the J gene lost 4 bases, with 8 bases spanning the gap. The length of the CDR3 is 12 residues. The CDR3 loop is CASRDRADTQYF. CDR3 bases: TGTGCCAGCAGGGACAGAGCAGATACGCAGTATTTT.

V and J are TRBV11-3 and TRBJ2-2; the D is unclear. From germline, CDR1 is SGHNT and CDR2 YENEEA. This CDR3 contains 13 residues. Trimming left V 1 base short and J 4 bases short, with 4 bases between. Here the CDR3 reads CASSLGGTGELFF. The CDR3 DNA reads as TGTGCCAGCAGCTTAGGGGGCACCGGGGAGCTGTTTTTT.

V gene TRBV11-2 combines with J gene TRBJ1-1; D remains unclear. V dropped 4 bases and J dropped 4 bases, with 10 bases sitting between them. CDR1 SGHAT and CDR2 FQNNGV come from the germline V gene. The length of the CDR3 is 13 residues. The CDR3 nucleotides read TGTGCCAGCAGCTACCAACTTGGCACTGAAGCTTTCTTT. It is translated as CASSYQLGTEAFF.

V gene TRBV28 combines with J gene TRBJ1-4; D gene uncertain. V was shortened by 9 bases and J by 4 bases, with 9 bases between the two germline ends. The CDR3 is 12 amino acids. Germline values: CDR1 MDHEN, CDR2 SYDVKM. The CDR3 nucleotides read TGTGCCAGTGGACGTTATAATGAAAAACTGTTTTTT. Its protein product is CASGRYNEKLFF.

V gene TRBV6-5 combines with J gene TRBJ2-1; D unresolved. CDR3 length: 15 residues. V lost 6 bases and J 1 base, leaving 13 bases between the germline ends. Germline V gene lookup returns CDR1 MNHEY and CDR2 SVGAGI. The chain's CDR3 is CASRLRDKSYNEQFF. CDR3 nucleotides: TGTGCCAGCAGGCTCAGAGATAAGTCCTACAATGAGCAGTTCTTC.

The chain's CDR3 is CAISSSPRDQPQHF. CDR3 DNA: TGTGCCATCAGTTCGTCCCCGAGGGATCAGCCCCAGCATTTT. This chain links TRBV10-3 with TRBJ1-5; D unclear. CDR1 ENHRY and CDR2 SYGVKD come from the germline V gene. The CDR3 is 14 residues long. The ends were cut back, 5 bases at V and 5 bases at J, with 13 bases in the middle.

This sequence joins TRBV7-2 and TRBJ2-2, with 9 positions matching TRBD1. The CDR3 is 15 residues long. CDR1 is SGHTA, CDR2 FQGNSA, per germline. V trimming: 5 bases; J trimming: 5 bases; junction bases outside the gene matches: 6. The CDR3 loop reads CASSHQQGATGELFF. As DNA, the CDR3 is TGTGCCAGCAGCCACCAACAGGGGGCTACCGGGGAGCTGTTTTTT.

The chain combines TRBV5-4 with TRBJ1-2, with D possibly being TRBD1 (6 bases). The V end was cut by 0 bases, the J end by 4 bases, with 16 bases between. Germline CDR1 SGHNT, CDR2 YYREEE (reference sequence). The length of the CDR3 is 16 residues. The CDR3 DNA reads TGTGCCAGCAGCTTGGGCGGGGGCAGGGGAACCTATGGCTACACCTTC. Translation: CASSLGGGRGTYGYTF.

The chain has TRBV9 and TRBJ1-3, with no clear D. V lost 4 bases, J lost 0 bases, and 8 bases lay in between. This CDR3 is 14 amino acids long. The V gene's germline CDR1 is SGDLS and CDR2 YYNGEE. This chain's CDR3 is CASSLGNSGNTIYF. CDR3 sequence (DNA): TGTGCCAGCAGCCTGGGGAACTCTGGAAACACCATATATTTT.

This chain uses TRBV30 with TRBJ1-5; perhaps TRBD1 as D (5 bases). Germline V gene lookup returns CDR1 GTSNPN and CDR2 SVGIG (reference sequence). The CDR3 runs to 13 residues. CDR3 protein: CAGGREGNQPQHF. In DNA form, the CDR3 reads TGTGCAGGTGGACGGGAGGGGAATCAGCCCCAGCATTTT.

This clone appeared a few times. The V gene is TRBV19, the J gene TRBJ1-5; TRBD1 matches at 7 bases. The J segment lost 5 bases and the V segment lost 5 bases, leaving 9 bases of the junction unmatched. Germline CDR1 and CDR2: LNHDA and SQIVND (reference sequence). The CDR3 sequence is 15 residues long. The chain's CDR3 is CASSPIDRADQPQHF. As DNA, the CDR3 is TGTGCCAGTAGTCCAATAGACAGGGCGGATCAGCCCCAGCATTTT.

The chain uses TRBV9 and TRBJ2-3; TRBD2 is a possible D gene (6 bases). Germline CDR1 and CDR2: SGDLS and YYNGEE. CDR3 length: 16 amino acids. Trimming removed 0 bases at V and 4 bases at J, with 15 bases between. The CDR3 coding sequence is TGTGCCAGCAGCGTAGAAGCAGCCGGGGGAGCAGATACGCAGTATTTT. It is translated as CASSVEAAGGADTQYF.